This TCR beta chain appears in the sequencing data of a study of blood T cells in healthy people across ages. Study outcomes and limitations: The fall in TCR beta diversity per million T cells was roughly linear with age.

A second PCR, run for about 7 to 11 cycles, used a sample-barcoded 5' primer plus a J-beta primer mix. Each cDNA was tagged by a template-switch adaptor containing 12 random nucleotides. TCRdb passed the 5' RACE reads through MiXCR, listing each CDR3 protein once. This sample has over a million distinct CDR3 sequences, with less than 45% found just once. The V and J ends lost 0 bases and 4 bases respectively, with 10 bases between them. The germline V gene has CDR1 SEHNR and CDR2 FQNEAQ (reference sequence). This CDR3 is 15 amino acids long. There were healthy Caucasian individuals from Russia, aged roughly 6 to 95, serving as donors. As for this clonotype: Antigen specificity is unknown.

Sequencing was carried out using blood. The J gene is TRBJ2-1, the V gene TRBV7-9; TRBD2 might be the D (5 bases). The receptor was derived from a woman younger than 35 in good health. CDR3 in amino acids: CASSLAGAKYNEQFF. Here the CDR3 DNA reads TGTGCCAGCAGCTTAGCGGGAGCCAAGTACAATGAGCAGTTCTTC.